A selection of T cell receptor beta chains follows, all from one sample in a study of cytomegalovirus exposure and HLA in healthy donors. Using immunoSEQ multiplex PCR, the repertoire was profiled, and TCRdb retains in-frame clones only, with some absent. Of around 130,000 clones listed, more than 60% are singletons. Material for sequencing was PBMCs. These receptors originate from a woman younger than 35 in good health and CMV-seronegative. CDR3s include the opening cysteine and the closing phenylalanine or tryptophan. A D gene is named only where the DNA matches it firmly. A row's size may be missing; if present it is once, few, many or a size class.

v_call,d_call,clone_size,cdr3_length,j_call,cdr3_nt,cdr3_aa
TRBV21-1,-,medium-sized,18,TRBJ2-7,TGTGCCAGCAGCATCCTGATTACCGGGACTAGCGGGCCCTACGAGCAGTACTTC,CASSILITGTSGPYEQYF
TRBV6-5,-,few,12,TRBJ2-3,TGTGCCAGCAGTTACGGGCCAGATACGCAGTATTTT,CASSYGPDTQYF
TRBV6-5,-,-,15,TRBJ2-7,TGTGCCAGCAGTTACTCCAGGGGAAGCTCCTACGAGCAGTACTTC,CASSYSRGSSYEQYF
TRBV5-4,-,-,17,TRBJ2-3,TGTGCCAGCAGCTCCATCGAGGGACTCCTAAATCCAGATACGCAGTATTTT,CASSSIEGLLNPDTQYF
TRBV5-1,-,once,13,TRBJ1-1,TGCGCCAGTAAGGCGACAGGGAACACTGAAGCTTTCTTT,CASKATGNTEAFF
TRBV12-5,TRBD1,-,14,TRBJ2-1,TGTGCTAGTGGTTTGGCAACAGGGGTCGATGAGCAGTTCTTC,CASGLATGVDEQFF
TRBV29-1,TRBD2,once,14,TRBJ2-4,TGCAGCGTTGAAGGCGGGAGAGAGGTAGACATTCAGTACTTC,CSVEGGREVDIQYF
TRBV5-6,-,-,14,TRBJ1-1,TGTGCCAGCAGCTTTCCAGGGGCGAACACTGAAGCTTTCTTT,CASSFPGANTEAFF
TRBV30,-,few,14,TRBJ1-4,TGTGCCTGGAGTGTCTTCCAGGTTAATGAAAAACTGTTTTTT,CAWSVFQVNEKLFF
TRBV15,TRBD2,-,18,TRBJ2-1,TGTGCCACCAGCAGATCACTTAGCGGGAGTGGCGCCTACAATGAGCAGTTCTTC,CATSRSLSGSGAYNEQFF
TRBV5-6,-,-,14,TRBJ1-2,TGTGCCAGCAGCCGTGATGGGGCCACCTATGGCTACACCTTC,CASSRDGATYGYTF
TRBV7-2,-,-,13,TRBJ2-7,TGTGCCAGCAGCTTCTCCTTTAGTTCCGAGCAGTACTTC,CASSFSFSSEQYF
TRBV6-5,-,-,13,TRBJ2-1,TGTGCCAGCAGTGCCAATCAGGGCAATGAGCAGTTCTTC,CASSANQGNEQFF
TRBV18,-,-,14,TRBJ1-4,TGTGCCAGCTCAGCACAGGAGGATAATGAAAAACTGTTTTTT,CASSAQEDNEKLFF
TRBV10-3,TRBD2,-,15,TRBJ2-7,TGTGCCATCAGTGAGTCGGGCGGGAGTAGTGACGAGCAGTACTTC,CAISESGGSSDEQYF
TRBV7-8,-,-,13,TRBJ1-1,TGTGCCAGCAGCTTAGGCAGTCCCACTGAAGCTTTCTTT,CASSLGSPTEAFF
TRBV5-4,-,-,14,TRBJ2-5,TGTGCCAGCAGCTTGGTGTCAGGGGGGGAGACCCAGTACTTC,CASSLVSGGETQYF
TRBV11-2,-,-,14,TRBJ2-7,TGTGCCAGCAGCTCACCCGACAGTGCCTACGAGCAGTACTTC,CASSSPDSAYEQYF
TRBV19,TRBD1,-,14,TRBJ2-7,TGTGCCAGTAGTACCGGGACAGGGTTCCACGAGCAGTACTTC,CASSTGTGFHEQYF
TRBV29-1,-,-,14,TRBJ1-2,TGCAGCGTTGAGAGGCAGGGTCTAAACTATGGCTACACCTTC,CSVERQGLNYGYTF
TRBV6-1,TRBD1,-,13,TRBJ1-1,TGTGCCAGCAGTGATTTACAGGGGGCTGAAGCTTTCTTT,CASSDLQGAEAFF
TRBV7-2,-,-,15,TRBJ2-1,TGTGCCAGCAGCTTAGGCAGGGGCGCCTACAATGAGCAGTTCTTC,CASSLGRGAYNEQFF
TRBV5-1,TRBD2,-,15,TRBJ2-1,TGCGCCAGCAGCTCCCTAACTAGCGGGAGCAATGAGCAGTTCTTC,CASSSLTSGSNEQFF
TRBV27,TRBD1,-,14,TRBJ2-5,TGTGCCAGCAGACTTTTGGGACAGGGAGAGACCCAGTACTTC,CASRLLGQGETQYF
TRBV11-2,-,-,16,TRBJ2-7,TGTGCCAGCAGCTTAGGCTTGACAGGGGAGGGTTACGAGCAGTACTTC,CASSLGLTGEGYEQYF
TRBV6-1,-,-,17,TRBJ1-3,TGTGCCAGCAGTGAAGCTCACGGGGGAAGCTCTGGAAACACCATATATTTT,CASSEAHGGSSGNTIYF
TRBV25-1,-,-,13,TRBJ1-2,TGTGCCAGCAGTGCTTTATTAGATGAGAGCTACACCTTC,CASSALLDESYTF
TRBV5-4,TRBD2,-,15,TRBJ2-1,TGTGCCAGCAGCTTTCGGACTAGCTCCTACAATGAGCAGTTCTTC,CASSFRTSSYNEQFF
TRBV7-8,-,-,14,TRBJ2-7,TGTGCCAGCAGCCCGGGGACAACCTCCTACGAGCAGTACTTC,CASSPGTTSYEQYF